The clone carrying this TCR beta chain was counted a few times. Its specificity is not known. The data were obtained in a study of T cells in Graves' hyperthyroidism and ophthalmopathy. The CDR3 covers 15 residues. The germline V and J ends were trimmed by 2 bases and 6 bases, with 15 bases remaining between them. Looked up from germline, CDR1 is ENHRY and CDR2 is SYGVKD. Researchers took RNA transcripts and amplified the TCR beta CDR3 regions from them. First-round RT-PCR of the TCR CDR3 relied on the HTBI primer set. TCRdb re-analysed the multiplex PCR reads in MiXCR, keeping a single row per CDR3 protein. The sample consists of nearly 600,000 distinct CDR3 sequences, approximately 13% of them appearing once. Patients aged 18 to 65 had newly diagnosed hyperthyroidism of under 2 months' duration. The authors took PBMCs from 10 ml fresh peripheral blood. Study results and limitations: Expanded thyroid clonotypes (above 0.001) were mostly also found in blood.

What was sequenced was blood. This TCR was sampled from a woman in her thirties with Graves' hyperthyroidism that later progressed to Graves' ophthalmopathy. The genes are TRBV10-3 and TRBJ2-3; D possibly corresponds to TRBD2 (6 bases). In DNA, the CDR3 is TGTGCCATCAGTGAGCGGGAGAGAAATGGGGATACGCAGTATTTT. Protein sequence: CAISERERNGDTQYF.